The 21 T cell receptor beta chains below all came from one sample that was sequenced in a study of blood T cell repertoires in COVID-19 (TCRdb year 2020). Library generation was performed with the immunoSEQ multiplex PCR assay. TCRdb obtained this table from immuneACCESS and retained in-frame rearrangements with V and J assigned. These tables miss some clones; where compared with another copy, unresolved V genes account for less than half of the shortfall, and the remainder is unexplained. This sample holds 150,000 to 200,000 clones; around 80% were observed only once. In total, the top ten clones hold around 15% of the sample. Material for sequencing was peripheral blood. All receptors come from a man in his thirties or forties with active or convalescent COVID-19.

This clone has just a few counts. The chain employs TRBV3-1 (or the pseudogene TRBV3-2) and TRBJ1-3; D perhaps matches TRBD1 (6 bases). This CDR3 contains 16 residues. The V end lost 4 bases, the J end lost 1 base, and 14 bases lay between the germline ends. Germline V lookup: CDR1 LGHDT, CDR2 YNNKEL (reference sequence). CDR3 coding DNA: TGTGCCAGCAGCCCTGGACAGTTTTTTTCTGGAAACACCATATATTTT. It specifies CASSPGQFFSGNTIYF.

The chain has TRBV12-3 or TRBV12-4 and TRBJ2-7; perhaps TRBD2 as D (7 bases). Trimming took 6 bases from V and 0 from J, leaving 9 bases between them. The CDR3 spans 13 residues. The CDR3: CASRGGASYEQYF. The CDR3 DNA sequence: TGTGCCAGCAGAGGGGGGGCCTCCTACGAGCAGTACTTC.

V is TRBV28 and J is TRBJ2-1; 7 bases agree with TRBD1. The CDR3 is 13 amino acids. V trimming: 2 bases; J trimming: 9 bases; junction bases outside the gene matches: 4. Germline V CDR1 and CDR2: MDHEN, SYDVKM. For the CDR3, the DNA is TGTGCCAGCAGTTTAGTCGGGGACAGTGAGCAGTTCTTC. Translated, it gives CASSLVGDSEQFF.

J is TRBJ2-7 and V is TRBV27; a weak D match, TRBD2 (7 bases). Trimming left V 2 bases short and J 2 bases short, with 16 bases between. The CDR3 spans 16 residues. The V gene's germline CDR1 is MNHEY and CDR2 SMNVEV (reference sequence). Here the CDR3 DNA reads TGTGCCAGCAGTTTAAAACGGGGCGGGGGCGCCTACGAGCAGTACGTC. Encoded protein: CASSLKRGGGAYEQYV.

CDR3 residues: CASSLLAGSDTQYF. The CDR3 DNA reads as TGTGCCAGCAGCTTGCTAGCGGGATCAGATACGCAGTATTTT. This rearrangement joins TRBV5-6 to TRBJ2-3; the match to TRBD2 covers 9 bases. CDR1 and CDR2 (germline): SGHDT, YYEEEE. This CDR3 contains 14 residues. J lost 4 bases, V lost 1 base, and 1 base had no gene match.

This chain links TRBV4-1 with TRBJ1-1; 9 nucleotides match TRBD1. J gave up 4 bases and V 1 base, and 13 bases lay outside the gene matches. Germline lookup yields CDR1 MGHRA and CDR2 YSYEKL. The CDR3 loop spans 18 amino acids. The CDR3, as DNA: TGCGCCAGCAGCCAAGCCCACCTTGGGGACAGGGCGGTCACTGAAGCTTTCTTT. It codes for CASSQAHLGDRAVTEAFF.

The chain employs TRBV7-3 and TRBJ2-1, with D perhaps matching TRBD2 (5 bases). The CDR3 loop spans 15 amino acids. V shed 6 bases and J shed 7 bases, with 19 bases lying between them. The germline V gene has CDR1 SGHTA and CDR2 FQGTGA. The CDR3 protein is CASSPGLGHINEQFF. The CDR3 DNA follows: TGTGCCAGCAGTCCTGGACTGGGCCATATAAATGAGCAGTTCTTC.

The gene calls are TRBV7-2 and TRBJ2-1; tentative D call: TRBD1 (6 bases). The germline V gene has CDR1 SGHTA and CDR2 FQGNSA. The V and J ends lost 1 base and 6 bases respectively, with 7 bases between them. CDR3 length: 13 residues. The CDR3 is CASSLGGRNEQFF. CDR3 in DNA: TGTGCCAGCAGCTTAGGGGGGCGCAATGAGCAGTTCTTC.

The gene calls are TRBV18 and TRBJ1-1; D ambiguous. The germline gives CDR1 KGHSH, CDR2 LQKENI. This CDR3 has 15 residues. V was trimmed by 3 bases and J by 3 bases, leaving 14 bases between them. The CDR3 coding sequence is TGTGCCAGCTCACCCTTTGGAGGGAGGGACACTGAAGCTTTCTTT. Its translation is CASSPFGGRDTEAFF.

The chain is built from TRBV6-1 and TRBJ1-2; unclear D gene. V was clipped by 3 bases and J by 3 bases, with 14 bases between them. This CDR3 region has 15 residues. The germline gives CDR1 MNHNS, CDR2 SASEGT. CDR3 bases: TGTGCCAGCAGTGATGGCAGGAACTTAGACTATGGCTACACCTTC. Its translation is CASSDGRNLDYGYTF.

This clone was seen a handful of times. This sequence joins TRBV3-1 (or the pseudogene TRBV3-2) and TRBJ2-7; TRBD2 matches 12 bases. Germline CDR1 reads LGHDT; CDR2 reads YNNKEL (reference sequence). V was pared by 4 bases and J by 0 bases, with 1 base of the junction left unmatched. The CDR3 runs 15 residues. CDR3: CASSRTSGISYEQYF. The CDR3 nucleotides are TGTGCCAGCAGCCGGACTAGCGGGATCTCCTACGAGCAGTACTTC.

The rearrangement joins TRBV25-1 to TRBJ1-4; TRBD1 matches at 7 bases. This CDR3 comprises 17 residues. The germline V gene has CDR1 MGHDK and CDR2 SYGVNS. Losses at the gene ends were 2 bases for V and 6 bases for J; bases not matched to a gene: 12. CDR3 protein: CASSERRGGTVDEKLFF. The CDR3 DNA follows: TGTGCCAGCAGTGAACGTCGGGGGGGGACAGTTGATGAAAAACTGTTTTTT. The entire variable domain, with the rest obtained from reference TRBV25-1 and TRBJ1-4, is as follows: EADIYQTPRYLVIGTGKKITLECSQTMGHDKMYWYQQDPGMELHLIHYSYGVNSTEKGDLSSESTVSRIRTEHFPLTLESARPSHTSQYLCASSERRGGTVDEKLFFGSGTQLSVL.

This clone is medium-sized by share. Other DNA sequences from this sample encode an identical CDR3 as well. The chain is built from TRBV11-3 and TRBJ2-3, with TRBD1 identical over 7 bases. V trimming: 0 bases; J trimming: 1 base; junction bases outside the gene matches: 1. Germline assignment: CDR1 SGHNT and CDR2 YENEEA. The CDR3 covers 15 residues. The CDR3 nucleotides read TGTGCCAGCAGCTTAGAAGGGACAGGCACAGATACGCAGTATTTT. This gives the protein CASSLEGTGTDTQYF. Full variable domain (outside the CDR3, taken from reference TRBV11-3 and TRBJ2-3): EAGVVQSPRYKIIEKKQPVAFWCNPISGHNTLYWYLQNLGQGPELLIRYENEEAVDDSQLPKDRFSAERLKGVDSTLKIQPAELGDSAVYLCASSLEGTGTDTQYFGPGTRLTVL.

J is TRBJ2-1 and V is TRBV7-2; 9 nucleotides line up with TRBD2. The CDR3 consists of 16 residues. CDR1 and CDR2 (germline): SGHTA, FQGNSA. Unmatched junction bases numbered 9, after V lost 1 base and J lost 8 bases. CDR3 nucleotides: TGTGCCAGCAGCTTAGTAGGGACTAGCAGAGGGGATGAGCAGTTCTTC. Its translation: CASSLVGTSRGDEQFF.

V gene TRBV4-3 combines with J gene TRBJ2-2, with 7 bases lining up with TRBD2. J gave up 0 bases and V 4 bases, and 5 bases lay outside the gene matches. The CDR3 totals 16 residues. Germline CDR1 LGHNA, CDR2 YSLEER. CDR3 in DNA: TGCGCCAGCAGCCGGGAGGGACTCGCGAACACCGGGGAGCTGTTTTTT. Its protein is CASSREGLANTGELFF.

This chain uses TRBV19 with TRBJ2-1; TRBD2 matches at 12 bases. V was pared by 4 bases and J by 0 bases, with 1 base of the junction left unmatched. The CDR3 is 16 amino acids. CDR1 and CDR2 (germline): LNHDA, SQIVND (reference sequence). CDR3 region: CASSRTSGDSYNEQFF. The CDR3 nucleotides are TGTGCCAGTAGTAGGACTAGCGGGGACTCCTACAATGAGCAGTTCTTC.

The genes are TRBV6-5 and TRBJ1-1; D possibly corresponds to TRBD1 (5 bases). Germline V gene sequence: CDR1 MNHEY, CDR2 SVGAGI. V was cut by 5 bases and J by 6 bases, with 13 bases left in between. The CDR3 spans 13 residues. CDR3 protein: CASSILQDSEAFF. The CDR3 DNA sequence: TGTGCCAGCAGTATACTACAGGATTCTGAAGCTTTCTTT.

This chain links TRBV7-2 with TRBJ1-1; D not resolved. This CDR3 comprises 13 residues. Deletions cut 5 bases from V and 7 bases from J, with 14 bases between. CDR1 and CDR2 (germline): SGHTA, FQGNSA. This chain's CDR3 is CASSTSGRDEAFF. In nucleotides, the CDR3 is TGTGCCAGCAGCACATCGGGGAGGGATGAAGCTTTCTTT. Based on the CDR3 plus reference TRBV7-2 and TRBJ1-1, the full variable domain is GAGVSQSPSNKVTEKGKDVELRCDPISGHTALYWYRQSLGQGLEFLIYFQGNSAPDKSGLPSDRFSAERTGGSVSTLTIQRTQQEDSAVYLCASSTSGRDEAFFGQGTRLTVV.

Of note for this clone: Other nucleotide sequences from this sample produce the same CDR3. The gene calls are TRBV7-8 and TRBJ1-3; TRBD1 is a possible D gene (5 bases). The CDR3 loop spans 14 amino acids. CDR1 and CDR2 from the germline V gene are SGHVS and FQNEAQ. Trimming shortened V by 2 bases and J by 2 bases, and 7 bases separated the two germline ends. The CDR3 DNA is TGTGCCAGCAGCTTACAAGGGGCTGGAAACACCATATATTTT. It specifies CASSLQGAGNTIYF.

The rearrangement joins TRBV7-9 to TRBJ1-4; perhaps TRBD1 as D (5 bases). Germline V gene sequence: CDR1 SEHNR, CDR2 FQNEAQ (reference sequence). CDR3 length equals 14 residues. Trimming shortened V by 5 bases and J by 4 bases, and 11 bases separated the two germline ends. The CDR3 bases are TGTGCCAGCAGCCTGACAGCTTTTAATGAAAAACTGTTTTTT. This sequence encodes CASSLTAFNEKLFF.

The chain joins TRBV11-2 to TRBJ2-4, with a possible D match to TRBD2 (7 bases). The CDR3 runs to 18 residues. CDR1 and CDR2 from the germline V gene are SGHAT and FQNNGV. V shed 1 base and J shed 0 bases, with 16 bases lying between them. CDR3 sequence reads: CASSLGRGGTPAKNIQYF. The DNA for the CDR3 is TGTGCCAGCAGCTTAGGAAGGGGGGGGACCCCAGCCAAAAACATTCAGTACTTC.